This T cell receptor beta chain was documented in a study of radiation and T cells in renal cell carcinoma. Findings of the study overall: Without pretreatment biopsies, baseline tumor clonotype presence was undetermined. In blood, top tumor clones expanded by 2 weeks, shrinking by 4.

The repertoire was sequenced with immunoSEQ multiplex PCR; TCRdb's copy has only in-frame clones and lacks some. Of about 150,000 clones listed, about 88% are singletons. This sample's time point: baseline pretreatment blood. Treatment in this sample: 15 Gy SBRT to primary tumor, nephrectomy 4 weeks later. CDR1 and CDR2 from the germline V gene are SGHVS and FNYEAQ. Trimming took 1 base from V and 3 from J, leaving 10 bases between them. The CDR3 sequence is 15 residues long. As to this clone: The antigen is unknown.

Source: blood, taken from a patient whose treatment included radiotherapy and nephrectomy. The sequence was collected from a woman in her sixties or seventies with renal cell carcinoma. The chain carries TRBV7-6 and TRBJ2-1; D remains unclear. CDR3 bases: TGTGCCAGCAGCTTAGACGACGGCAGCTACAATGAGCAGTTCTTC. The encoded protein is CASSLDDGSYNEQFF. Full variable domain (outside the CDR3, taken from reference TRBV7-6 and TRBJ2-1): GAGVSQSPRYKVTKRGQDVALRCDPISGHVSLYWYRQALGQGPEFLTYFNYEAQQDKSGLPNDRFSAERPEGSISTLTIQRTEQRDSAMYRCASSLDDGSYNEQFFGPGTRLTVL.